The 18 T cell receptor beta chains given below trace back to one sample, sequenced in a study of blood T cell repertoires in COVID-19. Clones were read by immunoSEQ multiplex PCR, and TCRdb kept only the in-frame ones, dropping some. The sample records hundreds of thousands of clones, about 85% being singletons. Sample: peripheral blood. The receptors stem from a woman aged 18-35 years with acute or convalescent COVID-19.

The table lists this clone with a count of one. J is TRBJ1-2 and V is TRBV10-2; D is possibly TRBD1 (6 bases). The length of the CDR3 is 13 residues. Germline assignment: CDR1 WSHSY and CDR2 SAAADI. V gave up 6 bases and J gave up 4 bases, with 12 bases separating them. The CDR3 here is CASSRTVRYGYTF. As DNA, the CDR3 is TGCGCCAGCAGCCGGACAGTTCGCTATGGCTACACCTTC.

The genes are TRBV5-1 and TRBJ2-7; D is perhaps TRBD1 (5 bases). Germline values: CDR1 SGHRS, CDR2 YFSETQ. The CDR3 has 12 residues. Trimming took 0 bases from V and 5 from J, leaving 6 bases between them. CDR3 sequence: CASSLVGDEQYF. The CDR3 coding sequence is TGCGCCAGCAGCTTGGTAGGGGACGAGCAGTACTTC.

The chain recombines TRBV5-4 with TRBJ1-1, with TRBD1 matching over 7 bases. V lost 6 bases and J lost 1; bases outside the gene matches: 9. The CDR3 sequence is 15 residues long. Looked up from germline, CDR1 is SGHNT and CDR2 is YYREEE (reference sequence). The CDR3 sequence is CASIGGGTANTEAFF. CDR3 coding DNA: TGTGCCAGCATCGGAGGAGGGACAGCGAACACTGAAGCTTTCTTT.

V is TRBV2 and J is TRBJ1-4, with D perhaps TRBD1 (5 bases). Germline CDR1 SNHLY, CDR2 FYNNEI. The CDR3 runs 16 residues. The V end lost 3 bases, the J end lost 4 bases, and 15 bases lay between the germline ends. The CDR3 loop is CASSDSLRQSNEKLFF. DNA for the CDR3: TGTGCCAGCAGTGATAGTCTAAGACAGAGTAATGAAAAACTGTTTTTT.

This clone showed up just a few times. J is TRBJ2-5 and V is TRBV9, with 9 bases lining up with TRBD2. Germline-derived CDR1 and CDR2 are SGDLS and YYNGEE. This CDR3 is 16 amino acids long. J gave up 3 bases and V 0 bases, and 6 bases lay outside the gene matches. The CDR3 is CASSVAPGLAKETQYF. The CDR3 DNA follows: TGTGCCAGCAGCGTAGCGCCGGGACTAGCAAAAGAGACCCAGTACTTC.

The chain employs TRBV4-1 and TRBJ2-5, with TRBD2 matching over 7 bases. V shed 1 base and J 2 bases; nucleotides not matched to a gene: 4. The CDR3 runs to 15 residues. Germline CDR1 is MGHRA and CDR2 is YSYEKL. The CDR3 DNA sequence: TGCGCCAGCAGCCAAGCCCCTAGCGGACAAGAGACCCAGTACTTC. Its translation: CASSQAPSGQETQYF.

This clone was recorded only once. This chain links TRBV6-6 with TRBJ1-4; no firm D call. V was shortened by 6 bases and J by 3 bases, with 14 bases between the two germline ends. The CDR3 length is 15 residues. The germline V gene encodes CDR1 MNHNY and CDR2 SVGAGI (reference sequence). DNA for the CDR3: TGTGCCAGCAGACGGGATACAGAACCTAATGAAAAACTGTTTTTT. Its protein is CASRRDTEPNEKLFF.

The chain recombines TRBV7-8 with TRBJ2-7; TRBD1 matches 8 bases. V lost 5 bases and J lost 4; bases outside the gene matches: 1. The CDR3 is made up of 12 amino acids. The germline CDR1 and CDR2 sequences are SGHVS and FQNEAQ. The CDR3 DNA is TGTGCCAGCAGCCGGACAGGGTACGAGCAGTACTTC. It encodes CASSRTGYEQYF.

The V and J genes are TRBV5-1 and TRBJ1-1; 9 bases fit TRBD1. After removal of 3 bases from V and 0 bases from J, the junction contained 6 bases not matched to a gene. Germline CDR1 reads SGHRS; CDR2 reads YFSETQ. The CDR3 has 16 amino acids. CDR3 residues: CASSWMTGGVNTEAFF. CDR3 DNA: TGCGCCAGCAGCTGGATGACAGGGGGAGTGAACACTGAAGCTTTCTTT.

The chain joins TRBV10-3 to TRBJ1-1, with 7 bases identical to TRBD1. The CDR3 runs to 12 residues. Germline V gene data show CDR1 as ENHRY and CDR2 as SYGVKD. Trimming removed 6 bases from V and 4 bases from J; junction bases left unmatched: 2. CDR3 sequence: CAIRPGGTEAFF. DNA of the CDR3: TGTGCCATCAGGCCAGGGGGCACTGAAGCTTTCTTT.

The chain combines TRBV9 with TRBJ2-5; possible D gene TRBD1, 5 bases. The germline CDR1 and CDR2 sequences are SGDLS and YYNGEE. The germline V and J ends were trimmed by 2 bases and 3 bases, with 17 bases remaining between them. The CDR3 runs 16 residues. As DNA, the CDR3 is TGTGCCAGCAGCGTTGGACATTCCCTCTGGGAAGAGACCCAGTACTTC. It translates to CASSVGHSLWEETQYF.

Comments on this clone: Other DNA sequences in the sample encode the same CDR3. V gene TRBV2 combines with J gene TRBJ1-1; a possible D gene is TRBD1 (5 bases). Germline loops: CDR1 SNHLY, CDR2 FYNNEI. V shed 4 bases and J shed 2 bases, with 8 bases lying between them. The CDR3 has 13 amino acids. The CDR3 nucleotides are TGTGCCAGCAGTGGGAGGGGAAACACTGAAGCTTTCTTT. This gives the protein CASSGRGNTEAFF.

CDR3 nucleotides: TGTGCCAGCAGCGCCGAGTCGGCCGGGGGGCAGTACTTC. It specifies CASSAESAGGQYF. The V and J genes are TRBV9 and TRBJ2-7; the D gene is possibly TRBD2 (6 bases). V lost 3 bases, J lost 9 bases, and 16 bases lay in between. The CDR3 is 13 residues long. Per the germline V gene, CDR1 is SGDLS and CDR2 is YYNGEE.

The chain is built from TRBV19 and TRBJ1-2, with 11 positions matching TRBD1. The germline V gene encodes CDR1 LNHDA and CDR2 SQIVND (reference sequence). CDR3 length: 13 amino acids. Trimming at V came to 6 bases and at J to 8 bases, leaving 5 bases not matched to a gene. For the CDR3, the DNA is TGTGCCAGTAGCGGACAGGGGGCTTTGGGCTACACCTTC. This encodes CASSGQGALGYTF.

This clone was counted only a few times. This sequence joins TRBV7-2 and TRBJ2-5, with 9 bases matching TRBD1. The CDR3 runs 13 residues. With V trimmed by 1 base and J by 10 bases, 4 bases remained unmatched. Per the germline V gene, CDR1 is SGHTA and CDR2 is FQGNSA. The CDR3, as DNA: TGTGCCAGCAGCTTAGGGCGGACAGGGGTCCAGTACTTC. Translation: CASSLGRTGVQYF.

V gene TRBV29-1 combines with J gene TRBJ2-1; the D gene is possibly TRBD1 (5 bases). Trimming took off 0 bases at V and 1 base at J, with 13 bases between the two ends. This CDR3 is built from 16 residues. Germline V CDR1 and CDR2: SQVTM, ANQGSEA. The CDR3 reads CSVEDHRGGSYNEQFF. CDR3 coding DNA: TGCAGCGTTGAAGATCATAGGGGTGGGTCCTACAATGAGCAGTTCTTC.

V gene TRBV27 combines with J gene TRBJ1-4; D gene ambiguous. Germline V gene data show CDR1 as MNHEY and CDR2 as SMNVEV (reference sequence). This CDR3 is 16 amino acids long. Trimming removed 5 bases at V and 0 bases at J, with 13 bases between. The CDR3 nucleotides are TGTGCCAGCAGTATTCGCAGGAAGGCAACTAATGAAAAACTGTTTTTT. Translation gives CASSIRRKATNEKLFF.

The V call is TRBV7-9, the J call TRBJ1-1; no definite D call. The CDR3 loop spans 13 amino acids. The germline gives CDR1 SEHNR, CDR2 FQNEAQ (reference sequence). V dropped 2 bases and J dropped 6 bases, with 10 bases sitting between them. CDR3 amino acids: CASSLLVGAEAFF. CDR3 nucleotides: TGTGCCAGCAGCTTATTGGTGGGCGCTGAAGCTTTCTTT.